The 29 T cell receptor beta chains listed next were all sequenced from one sample in a study of OX40 agonist ivuxolimab in advanced cancers. Using immunoSEQ multiplex PCR, the repertoire was profiled, and TCRdb retains in-frame clones only, with some absent. The sample lists fewer than 65,000 clones, about 89% seen once, with around 1.4% in the top ten. This specimen was CD4+ or CD8+ T cells sorted from blood, taken in a trial of the OX40 agonist ivuxolimab. These receptors all stem from an adult with an advanced solid tumor such as melanoma, head and neck, liver or kidney cancer.

The rearrangement joins TRBV14 to TRBJ1-1; the D is unclear. The CDR3 contains 13 residues. Trimming left V 3 bases short and J 0 bases short, with 5 bases between. The V gene's germline CDR1 is SGHDN and CDR2 FVKESK. This CDR3 is CASSQILNTEAFF. CDR3 bases: TGTGCCAGCAGCCAGATCTTGAACACTGAAGCTTTCTTT. The full variable domain, in which reference TRBV14 and TRBJ1-1 provide the parts outside the CDR3, is EAGVTQFPSHSVIEKGQTVTLRCDPISGHDNLYWYRRVMGKEIKFLLHFVKESKQDESGMPNNRFLAERTGGTYSTLKVQPAELEDSGVYFCASSQILNTEAFFGQGTRLTVV.

The sample holds one count of this clone. The chain has TRBV2 and TRBJ2-5; no reliable D call. Germline CDR1 reads SNHLY; CDR2 reads FYNNEI. The CDR3 contains 13 residues. With 7 bases removed from V and 5 bases from J, the gap between germline ends came to 14 bases. CDR3 coding DNA: TGTGCCAGCACAAAAGGGATGGTGGAGACCCAGTACTTC. It is translated as CASTKGMVETQYF.

The rearrangement joins TRBV4-1 to TRBJ2-1, with 8 nucleotides matching TRBD2. The CDR3 has 16 amino acids. V lost 1 base and J lost 4; bases outside the gene matches: 6. In germline, CDR1 is MGHRA, CDR2 YSYEKL. The CDR3 region is CASSQGATSEYNEQFF. DNA of the CDR3: TGCGCCAGCAGCCAAGGAGCGACTAGCGAATACAATGAGCAGTTCTTC.

The chain carries TRBV2 and TRBJ1-5, with 8 bases that match TRBD1. The CDR3 length is 14 residues. V lost 2 bases, J lost 7 bases, and 4 bases stayed unmatched. The V gene's germline CDR1 is SNHLY and CDR2 FYNNEI. The CDR3 region has the DNA TGTGCCAGCAGTGAATCAAACAGGGGGCAGCCCCAGCATTTT. Amino acid sequence: CASSESNRGQPQHF. Looking up the rest from reference TRBV2 and TRBJ1-5 gives the full variable domain: EPEVTQTPSHQVTQMGQEVILRCVPISNHLYFYWYRQILGQKVEFLVSFYNNEISEKSEIFDDQFSVERPDGSNFTLKIRSTKLEDSAMYFCASSESNRGQPQHFGDGTRLSIL.

This sequence joins TRBV28 and TRBJ2-3; tentatively, D is TRBD1 or TRBD2 (6 bases each). In germline, CDR1 is MDHEN, CDR2 SYDVKM. V shed 11 bases and J shed 3 bases, with 21 bases lying between them. The CDR3 spans 15 residues. CDR3: CAYRKGGTGTDTQYF. The CDR3 nucleotides are TGTGCCTATCGAAAAGGGGGGACCGGGACAGATACGCAGTATTTT.

The gene calls are TRBV10-3 and TRBJ1-1; D gene unclear. The CDR3 sequence is 14 residues long. V dropped 2 bases and J dropped 1 base, with 8 bases sitting between them. Germline V CDR1 and CDR2: ENHRY, SYGVKD. The CDR3 reads CAISEARRNTEAFF. CDR3 in DNA: TGTGCCATCAGTGAGGCCAGAAGGAACACTGAAGCTTTCTTT.

The chain joins TRBV30 to TRBJ1-5, with 8 bases identical to TRBD1. The germline gives CDR1 GTSNPN, CDR2 SVGIG (reference sequence). This CDR3 is 13 amino acids long. Trimming removed 4 bases from V and 3 bases from J; junction bases left unmatched: 2. CDR3 sequence reads: CAWTGGVNQPQHF. The CDR3 coding sequence is TGTGCCTGGACAGGGGGCGTCAATCAGCCCCAGCATTTT.

This sequence joins TRBV19 and TRBJ1-3; D not certain. V was trimmed by 1 base and J by 8 bases, leaving 9 bases between them. CDR1 is LNHDA and CDR2 is SQIVND in the germline V gene (reference sequence). The length of the CDR3 is 13 residues. CDR3 nucleotide sequence: TGTGCCAGTAGTATAGCGGGCGTTGACACCATATATTTT. Its protein is CASSIAGVDTIYF.

J is TRBJ1-2 and V is TRBV5-1, with D tentatively TRBD1 (6 bases). This CDR3 is 12 amino acids long. Trimming took 0 bases from V and 6 from J, leaving 6 bases between them. In germline, CDR1 is SGHRS, CDR2 YFSETQ. The CDR3 region is CASSLAGDGYTF. The CDR3 DNA reads as TGCGCCAGCAGCTTGGCAGGGGATGGCTACACCTTC.

The chain combines TRBV6-5 with TRBJ2-3; 8 bases are a match to TRBD1. The CDR3 totals 15 residues. V lost 2 bases and J lost 6; bases outside the gene matches: 7. The V gene's germline CDR1 is MNHEY and CDR2 SVGAGI. Written as DNA, the CDR3 is TGTGCCAGCAGTTACGTTGCAGGGGGCCATGATACGCAGTATTTT. Protein sequence: CASSYVAGGHDTQYF.

In its sample, this clone was seen a few times. The V gene is TRBV6-1, the J gene TRBJ1-2; D is perhaps TRBD1 (5 bases). Trimming removed 7 bases from V and 2 bases from J, with 11 bases in between. The CDR3 runs to 13 residues. The germline V gene has CDR1 MNHNS and CDR2 SASEGT. CDR3 protein: CASTLGENYGYTF. The CDR3 bases are TGTGCCAGCACCCTGGGGGAAAACTATGGCTACACCTTC.

This chain joins TRBV6-5 and TRBJ1-5, with 10 bases that match TRBD1. J lost 7 bases, V lost 7 bases, and 10 bases had no gene match. Germline-derived CDR1 and CDR2 are MNHEY and SVGAGI. The CDR3 loop spans 15 amino acids. CDR3 sequence reads: CASKPRQGAEQPQHF. The CDR3 coding sequence is TGTGCCAGCAAACCTAGACAGGGGGCTGAACAGCCCCAGCATTTT.

The table lists this clone with a few counts. The chain is built from TRBV10-1 and TRBJ2-7; 7 positions agree with TRBD2. The ends lost 3 bases at V and 2 bases at J; junction bases unmatched: 10. CDR1 WNHNN and CDR2 SYGVQD come from the germline V gene (reference sequence). There are 16 residues in the CDR3. DNA of the CDR3: TGCGCCAGCAGTGACCCCCGGGGAGGGACCCCCTACGAGCAGTACTTC. Its protein is CASSDPRGGTPYEQYF.

This clone was seen once. The V call is TRBV19, the J call TRBJ1-4; TRBD1 matches at 8 bases. The ends lost 6 bases at V and 2 bases at J; junction bases unmatched: 8. The CDR3 spans 16 residues. The germline gives CDR1 LNHDA, CDR2 SQIVND (reference sequence). Written as DNA, the CDR3 is TGTGCCAGTAGCGGGAGGACAGGGTCTACTAATGAAAAACTGTTTTTT. This codes for CASSGRTGSTNEKLFF.

This sequence joins TRBV5-1 and TRBJ1-2; TRBD1 is a possible D gene (6 bases). V was pared by 4 bases and J by 4 bases, with 17 bases between. CDR3 size: 15 residues. The germline CDR1 and CDR2 sequences are SGHRS and YFSETQ. The CDR3 protein is CASSPRTETVYGYTF. The CDR3 DNA sequence: TGCGCCAGCAGCCCCCGGACAGAAACGGTCTATGGCTACACCTTC. The full variable domain, its missing parts supplied by reference TRBV5-1 and TRBJ1-2, is KAGVTQTPRYLIKTRGQQVTLSCSPISGHRSVSWYQQTPGQGLQFLFEYFSETQRNKGNFPGRFSGRQFSNSRSEMNVSTLELGDSALYLCASSPRTETVYGYTFGSGTRLTVV.

There are a few counts of this clone. This sequence joins TRBV30 and TRBJ2-5; 8 nucleotides align to TRBD1. The germline gives CDR1 GTSNPN, CDR2 SVGIG (reference sequence). V shed 3 bases and J 4 bases; nucleotides not matched to a gene: 4. The CDR3 is made up of 13 amino acids. The CDR3 sequence: CAWRKQGAETQYF. The CDR3 nucleotides read TGTGCCTGGAGGAAGCAGGGGGCAGAGACCCAGTACTTC.

The genes are TRBV5-8 and TRBJ1-5; D is unresolved. Per the germline V gene, CDR1 is SGHTS and CDR2 is YDEGEE. V lost 4 bases to trimming and J lost 3 bases, with 17 bases between them. The CDR3 has 16 amino acids. The DNA of the CDR3 is TGTGCCAGCAGCCCTCAGACGTTCGGGTCCAATCAGCCCCAGCATTTT. This translates into CASSPQTFGSNQPQHF. The whole variable domain, remainder taken from reference TRBV5-8 and TRBJ1-5, is EAGVTQSPTHLIKTRGQQATLRCSPISGHTSVYWYQQALGLGLQFLLWYDEGEERNRGNFPPRFSGRQFPNYSSELNVNALELEDSALYLCASSPQTFGSNQPQHFGDGTRLSIL.

The gene calls are TRBV9 and TRBJ2-3, with D uncertain. Germline V gives CDR1 SGDLS, CDR2 YYNGEE. This CDR3 region has 14 residues. Trimming cost V 0 bases and J 0 bases, with 5 bases left between them. CDR3 sequence: CASSVGPSTDTQYF. The CDR3 DNA follows: TGTGCCAGCAGCGTAGGGCCTAGCACAGATACGCAGTATTTT.

On this clone: In the same sample, other DNA sequences code for this CDR3. The rearrangement uses TRBV5-1 and TRBJ2-2, with D possibly matching TRBD2 (6 bases). Germline assignment: CDR1 SGHRS and CDR2 YFSETQ. The CDR3 is 14 amino acids. Trimming cost V 4 bases and J 4 bases, with 11 bases left between them. CDR3 amino acids: CASSRDGGTGELFF. CDR3 DNA sequence: TGCGCCAGCAGCCGGGACGGGGGCACCGGGGAGCTGTTTTTT.

The rearrangement links TRBV30 to TRBJ1-2; D may be TRBD1 (5 bases). Germline-derived CDR1 and CDR2 are GTSNPN and SVGIG (reference sequence). The CDR3 sequence is 14 residues long. V lost 1 base to trimming and J lost 5 bases, with 14 bases between them. The CDR3 coding sequence is TGTGCCTGGAGTGAAGGGGACGGGATTTATGGCTACACCTTC. Translating it yields CAWSEGDGIYGYTF.

The gene calls are TRBV6-5 and TRBJ2-7, with D hard to call. The CDR3 is 15 amino acids. V lost 6 bases to trimming and J lost 0 bases, with 15 bases between them. Germline V CDR1 and CDR2: MNHEY, SVGAGI. The CDR3 loop is CASSPVGGSSYEQYF. CDR3 DNA sequence: TGTGCCAGCAGCCCCGTGGGCGGCAGCTCCTACGAGCAGTACTTC.

This chain links TRBV30 with TRBJ1-2; tentative D call: TRBD1 (5 bases). The V end was cut by 0 bases, the J end by 8 bases, with 16 bases between. Germline lookup yields CDR1 GTSNPN and CDR2 SVGIG (reference sequence). CDR3 length: 14 residues. This chain's CDR3 is CAWSVGGGGTGYTF. The CDR3 DNA reads TGTGCCTGGAGTGTCGGTGGGGGGGGTACGGGCTACACCTTC.

Only one count was recorded for this clone. The V gene is TRBV6-1, the J gene TRBJ2-5; TRBD2 matches at 7 bases. V shed 1 base, J shed 4 bases, and the junction held 3 bases outside the gene matches. The CDR3 length is 14 residues. Germline V gene lookup returns CDR1 MNHNS and CDR2 SASEGT. In nucleotides, the CDR3 is TGTGCCAGCAGTGAAGGGGGGGGGACAGAGACCCAGTACTTC. It translates to CASSEGGGTETQYF.

This clone has just one count. The gene calls are TRBV5-1 and TRBJ1-1; D unresolved. V was shortened by 3 bases and J by 2 bases, with 5 bases between the two germline ends. From germline, CDR1 is SGHRS and CDR2 YFSETQ. The CDR3 consists of 12 residues. Here the CDR3 reads CASSSTNTEAFF. As DNA, the CDR3 is TGCGCCAGCAGCTCTACAAACACTGAAGCTTTCTTT.

The chain combines TRBV7-2 with TRBJ1-1; D perhaps matches TRBD1 (6 bases). CDR1 and CDR2 (germline): SGHTA, FQGNSA. This CDR3 is 14 amino acids long. The V gene lost 7 bases and the J gene lost 0 bases, with 12 bases spanning the gap. This CDR3 is CASTRDIMNTEAFF. CDR3 DNA: TGTGCCAGCACCCGGGACATCATGAACACTGAAGCTTTCTTT. The full variable domain, completed using reference TRBV7-2 and TRBJ1-1, is GAGVSQSPSNKVTEKGKDVELRCDPISGHTALYWYRQSLGQGLEFLIYFQGNSAPDKSGLPSDRFSAERTGGSVSTLTIQRTQQEDSAVYLCASTRDIMNTEAFFGQGTRLTVV.

The CDR3 coding sequence is TGTGCCAGCAGTTACTCGAAGGGACAAAGCACAGATACGCAGTATTTT. Translating it yields CASSYSKGQSTDTQYF. V gene TRBV6-5 combines with J gene TRBJ2-3; tentative D call: TRBD1 (6 bases). Germline CDR1 MNHEY, CDR2 SVGAGI. The CDR3 has 16 residues. V lost 0 bases and J 0 bases, leaving 10 bases between the germline ends.

The chain carries TRBV5-1 and TRBJ2-1; D is ambiguous. The length of the CDR3 is 13 residues. Trimming stripped 4 bases from V and 6 bases from J, with 11 bases between. Germline V CDR1 and CDR2: SGHRS, YFSETQ. The CDR3, as DNA: TGCGCCAGCAGCACGGACGTTGCCAATGAGCAGTTCTTC. It encodes CASSTDVANEQFF.

This rearrangement joins TRBV7-8 to TRBJ1-3, with 9 bases that match TRBD1. The CDR3 extends over 17 amino acids. Looked up from germline, CDR1 is SGHVS and CDR2 is FQNEAQ. Trimming took 3 bases from V and 3 from J; bases not matched to a gene: 9. The CDR3 here is CASSLRGGTGIGNTIYF. For the CDR3, the DNA is TGTGCCAGCAGCTTGCGTGGGGGGACAGGGATTGGAAACACCATATATTTT. The full variable domain, with the rest looked up from reference TRBV7-8 and TRBJ1-3, is GAGVSQSPRYKVAKRGQDVALRCDPISGHVSLFWYQQALGQGPEFLTYFQNEAQLDKSGLPSDRFFAERPEGSVSTLKIQRTQQEDSAVYLCASSLRGGTGIGNTIYFGEGSWLTVV.

The rearrangement links TRBV11-3 to TRBJ2-1, with 10 bases fitting TRBD1. This CDR3 is built from 15 residues. CDR1 is SGHNT and CDR2 is YENEEA in the germline V gene. Unmatched junction bases numbered 4, after V lost 5 bases and J lost 3 bases. CDR3 sequence reads: CASSPGQGNYNEQFF. The CDR3 DNA sequence: TGTGCCAGCAGCCCGGGACAGGGGAACTACAATGAGCAGTTCTTC.